The 30 T cell receptor beta chains listed next were all sequenced from one sample in a study of T cells in tumors after PD-1 blockade. Using immunoSEQ multiplex PCR, the repertoire was profiled, and TCRdb retains in-frame clones only, with some absent. The data show about 10,000 clones, roughly three fifths seen once. This specimen consisted of tumor tissue, obtained after anti-PD-1 treatment. The receptor source for this set is a human donor with basal cell carcinoma.

The chain carries TRBV3-1 (or the pseudogene TRBV3-2) and TRBJ2-1; 10 bases match TRBD2. Trimming cost V 4 bases and J 0 bases; bases outside gene matches: 0. The CDR3 totals 15 residues. Germline V gene sequence: CDR1 LGHDT, CDR2 YNNKEL (reference sequence). CDR3 DNA: TGTGCCAGCAGCCCTAGCGGGGGCTCCTACAATGAGCAGTTCTTC. Protein sequence: CASSPSGGSYNEQFF.

This clone was seen just once. V is TRBV10-3 and J is TRBJ1-1; 8 bases align to TRBD1. Trimming took 5 bases from V and 4 from J; bases not matched to a gene: 3. From germline, CDR1 is ENHRY and CDR2 SYGVKD. CDR3 length equals 13 residues. The CDR3 nucleotides read TGTGCCATCAGTCCCGGACAGGGCACTGAAGCTTTCTTT. Encoded protein: CAISPGQGTEAFF.

V and J are TRBV2 and TRBJ2-4; TRBD2 matches at 7 bases. There are 16 residues in the CDR3. Germline values: CDR1 SNHLY, CDR2 FYNNEI. Trimming at V came to 1 base and at J to 0 bases, leaving 3 bases not matched to a gene. CDR3 DNA: TGTGCCAGCAGTGAAGGACTAGCAGTAGCCAAAAACATTCAGTACTTC. Its translation: CASSEGLAVAKNIQYF.

In nucleotides, the CDR3 is TGTGCCAGCAGCGACAGGGGGAAAGCCGGGGAGCTGTTTTTT. Encoded protein: CASSDRGKAGELFF. The chain recombines TRBV9 with TRBJ2-2, with 8 bases fitting TRBD1. The CDR3 spans 14 residues. Germline V gene data show CDR1 as SGDLS and CDR2 as YYNGEE. J was trimmed by 6 bases and V by 3 bases; bases with no gene match: 4. The full variable domain, completed using reference TRBV9 and TRBJ2-2, is DSGVTQTPKHLITATGQRVTLRCSPRSGDLSVYWYQQSLDQGLQFLIQYYNGEERAKGNILERFSAQQFPDLHSELNLSSLELGDSALYFCASSDRGKAGELFFGEGSRLTVL.

This rearrangement joins TRBV12-3 or TRBV12-4 to TRBJ2-5; D is uncertain. V lost 3 bases to trimming and J lost 7 bases, with 3 bases between them. The CDR3 is made up of 10 amino acids. Here the CDR3 reads CASSFGTQYF. DNA of the CDR3: TGTGCCAGCAGTTTTGGGACCCAGTACTTC.

The chain couples TRBV28 to TRBJ1-1; 12 nucleotides match TRBD1. The CDR3 is 17 amino acids. Germline V gene lookup returns CDR1 MDHEN and CDR2 SYDVKM. J gave up 1 base and V 5 bases, and 8 bases lay outside the gene matches. This CDR3 reads CASSLLGTGGWNTEAFF. The CDR3 nucleotides read TGTGCCAGCAGTCTCCTCGGGACAGGGGGCTGGAACACTGAAGCTTTCTTT.

Relative to its sample, this clone is medium-sized. The V call is TRBV2, the J call TRBJ2-7; D tentatively reads TRBD1 or TRBD2 (5 bases each). The length of the CDR3 is 13 residues. With 4 bases removed from V and 6 bases from J, the gap between germline ends came to 13 bases. Germline values: CDR1 SNHLY, CDR2 FYNNEI. For the CDR3, the DNA is TGTGCCAGCAGTGGGATGGGACCGGGCGAGCAGTACTTC. This gives the protein CASSGMGPGEQYF.

The gene calls are TRBV15 and TRBJ1-2; weak D call: TRBD1 (6 bases). This CDR3 comprises 15 residues. The germline V gene encodes CDR1 LNHNV and CDR2 YYDKDF (reference sequence). Trimming removed 5 bases from V and 6 bases from J, with 19 bases in between. CDR3 region: CATSWGGGGFDGYTF. The CDR3, as DNA: TGTGCCACCAGCTGGGGCGGGGGCGGGTTCGATGGCTACACCTTC.

V gene TRBV2 combines with J gene TRBJ2-7, with unresolved D. CDR1 and CDR2 from the germline V gene are SNHLY and FYNNEI. Deletions cut 5 bases from V and 2 bases from J, with 13 bases between. The CDR3 sequence is 14 residues long. CDR3 bases: TGTGCCAGCAGTTCGAGGACGGGTCCCTACGAGCAGTACTTC. Protein: CASSSRTGPYEQYF.

V usage is TRBV4-3 and J usage is TRBJ1-4, with unresolved D. Germline lookup yields CDR1 LGHNA and CDR2 YSLEER. V was clipped by 2 bases and J by 4 bases, with 17 bases between them. The CDR3 consists of 17 residues. The CDR3 DNA is TGCGCCAGCAGCCAACGTGGTGAGGGAAGAGGTAATGAAAAACTGTTTTTT. This encodes CASSQRGEGRGNEKLFF.

This clone showed up just a few times. The chain carries TRBV5-1 and TRBJ2-5; D remains ambiguous. The V end lost 2 bases, the J end lost 5 bases, and 10 bases lay between the germline ends. Looked up from germline, CDR1 is SGHRS and CDR2 is YFSETQ. This CDR3 comprises 13 residues. This CDR3 is CASSFGPLETQYF. The DNA for the CDR3 is TGCGCCAGCAGCTTTGGCCCGCTTGAGACCCAGTACTTC.

The chain is built from TRBV25-1 and TRBJ2-7, with TRBD1 identical over 10 bases. With 3 bases clipped from V and 1 base from J, the junction kept 6 bases outside the gene matches. Germline-derived CDR1 and CDR2 are MGHDK and SYGVNS. The CDR3 sequence is 16 residues long. The CDR3 coding sequence is TGTGCCAGCAGTGACCCCGGACAGGGGGGTTCCTACGAGCAGTACTTC. Its protein product is CASSDPGQGGSYEQYF.

This chain uses TRBV28 with TRBJ1-5; the match to TRBD1 covers 7 bases. Germline lookup yields CDR1 MDHEN and CDR2 SYDVKM. The CDR3 loop spans 16 amino acids. Trimming took 6 bases from V and 0 from J; bases not matched to a gene: 8. In DNA form, the CDR3 reads TGTGCCAGCAGCTTCCGAGGGGGCTATAGCAATCAGCCCCAGCATTTT. It translates to CASSFRGGYSNQPQHF.

The J gene is TRBJ2-3, the V gene TRBV7-9; TRBD2 agrees at 11 bases. This CDR3 contains 17 residues. The germline V gene encodes CDR1 SEHNR and CDR2 FQNEAQ (reference sequence). With V trimmed by 1 base and J by 3 bases, 6 bases remained unmatched. As DNA, the CDR3 is TGTGCCAGCAGCTTAGGAGCTAGCGGGGGGCGGACAGATACGCAGTATTTT. It codes for CASSLGASGGRTDTQYF.

This chain uses TRBV6-2 or TRBV6-3 with TRBJ2-5; weak D call: TRBD2 (6 bases). The ends were cut back, 2 bases at V and 1 base at J, with 17 bases in the middle. CDR3 size: 17 residues. The germline V gene has CDR1 MNHEY and CDR2 SVGEGT. CDR3 amino acids: CASSYTRRDGTQETQYF. The CDR3 bases are TGTGCCAGCAGTTACACCAGGCGGGACGGCACCCAAGAGACCCAGTACTTC.

By share, this clone ranks as medium-sized. The J gene is TRBJ2-7, the V gene TRBV21-1. TRBV21-1 is a listed pseudogene. The length of the CDR3 is 14 residues. CDR3 DNA: TGTGCCAGACGCCCCTTTAGGGGGGAGAACGAGCAGTACTTC. Its translation: CARRPFRGENEQYF.

This chain joins TRBV2 and TRBJ2-7, with TRBD1 as a possible D gene (6 bases). The V end was cut by 6 bases, the J end by 6 bases, with 9 bases between. Germline values: CDR1 SNHLY, CDR2 FYNNEI. There are 11 residues in the CDR3. The CDR3 sequence is CASSLQGEQYF. The CDR3, as DNA: TGTGCCAGCAGCTTACAGGGCGAGCAGTACTTC.

The rearrangement links TRBV9 to TRBJ2-1; unclear D gene. The CDR3 is 13 amino acids. The germline V and J ends were trimmed by 4 bases and 4 bases, with 9 bases remaining between them. Per the germline V gene, CDR1 is SGDLS and CDR2 is YYNGEE. The CDR3 coding sequence is TGTGCCAGCAGCTATAGCAGTTACAATGAGCAGTTCTTC. As protein: CASSYSSYNEQFF.

This rearrangement joins TRBV3-1 (or the pseudogene TRBV3-2) to TRBJ1-5; D remains unclear. The ends were cut back, 0 bases at V and 2 bases at J, with 8 bases in the middle. The CDR3 contains 15 residues. CDR1 and CDR2 from the germline V gene are LGHDT and YNNKEL (reference sequence). The CDR3 reads CASSQDAARNQPQHF. In DNA, the CDR3 is TGTGCCAGCAGCCAAGACGCGGCGCGCAATCAGCCCCAGCATTTT.

V is TRBV19 and J is TRBJ2-7; 8 nucleotides agree with TRBD2. The CDR3 runs to 16 residues. J gave up 2 bases and V 5 bases, and 11 bases lay outside the gene matches. Germline assignment: CDR1 LNHDA and CDR2 SQIVND (reference sequence). CDR3 coding DNA: TGTGCCAGTAGTTTTGACGGGACTAGAGCCACCTACGAGCAGTACTTC. Encoded protein: CASSFDGTRATYEQYF.

This clone was observed once. This chain links TRBV12-3 or TRBV12-4 with TRBJ1-6, with 9 bases identical to TRBD1. V lost 6 bases to trimming and J lost 10 bases; unmatched junction nucleotides: 4. The CDR3 covers 13 residues. CDR3 bases: TGTGCCAGCAGCCCGGACAGGGGCTCACCCCTCCACTTT. This sequence encodes CASSPDRGSPLHF.

The genes are TRBV11-3 and TRBJ2-5; D is possibly TRBD2 (6 bases). The CDR3 loop spans 13 amino acids. V lost 1 base to trimming and J lost 5 bases, with 8 bases between them. Germline CDR1 is SGHNT and CDR2 is YENEEA. The CDR3 DNA reads TGTGCCAGCAGCTTAGCGGGAGACGAGACCCAGTACTTC. Its protein product is CASSLAGDETQYF.

This clone was recorded once. The rearrangement joins TRBV7-9 to TRBJ2-3; D is undetermined. The CDR3 spans 12 residues. V lost 4 bases, J lost 10 bases, and 12 bases lay in between. Germline loops: CDR1 SEHNR, CDR2 FQNEAQ (reference sequence). The CDR3 loop is CASSSTGFAQYF. In nucleotides, the CDR3 is TGTGCCAGCAGCTCTACTGGGTTTGCGCAGTATTTT. Supplemented by reference TRBV7-9 and TRBJ2-3, the full variable domain reads DTGVSQNPRHKITKRGQNVTFRCDPISEHNRLYWYRQTLGQGPEFLTYFQNEAQLEKSRLLSDRFSAERPKGSFSTLEIQRTEQGDSAMYLCASSSTGFAQYFGPGTRLTVL.

The chain combines TRBV30 with TRBJ1-1, with 7 bases matching TRBD1. Germline assignment: CDR1 GTSNPN and CDR2 SVGIG (reference sequence). This CDR3 is built from 11 residues. J gave up 8 bases and V 5 bases, and 5 bases lay outside the gene matches. This CDR3 reads CAWEGTAEAFF. As DNA, the CDR3 is TGTGCCTGGGAGGGGACAGCAGAAGCTTTCTTT. Looking up the rest from reference TRBV30 and TRBJ1-1 gives the full variable domain: SQTIHQWPATLVQPVGSPLSLECTVEGTSNPNLYWYRQAAGRGLQLLFYSVGIGQISSEVPQNLSASRPQDRQFILSSKKLLLSDSGFYLCAWEGTAEAFFGQGTRLTVV.

This rearrangement joins TRBV7-9 to TRBJ2-5, with 7 nucleotides matching TRBD1. Germline V gene lookup returns CDR1 SEHNR and CDR2 FQNEAQ (reference sequence). The CDR3 runs 14 residues. The junction had 3 bases not matched to a gene; V was cut back by 3 bases and J by 2 bases. In DNA, the CDR3 is TGTGCCAGCAGCTTCCCGGGACAGCAAGAGACCCAGTACTTC. This encodes CASSFPGQQETQYF.

This sequence joins TRBV12-3 or TRBV12-4 and TRBJ2-5, with 7 bases identical to TRBD2. Losses at the gene ends were 1 base for V and 7 bases for J; bases not matched to a gene: 3. This CDR3 has 13 residues. In nucleotides, the CDR3 is TGTGCCAGCAGTTTAGGGCGGGAGAGGACCCAGTACTTC. Protein: CASSLGRERTQYF.

The table lists this clone with a count of one. The chain is built from TRBV10-2 and TRBJ2-7; no clear D gene. The CDR3 runs 9 residues. The V gene's germline CDR1 is WSHSY and CDR2 SAAADI. V lost 9 bases and J lost 3, with 3 bases in between. CDR3 sequence: CASSYEQYF. CDR3 nucleotides: TGCGCCAGTAGCTACGAGCAGTACTTC.

The chain combines TRBV28 with TRBJ2-7; D is perhaps TRBD1 (5 bases). CDR3 size: 14 residues. Germline CDR1 reads MDHEN; CDR2 reads SYDVKM. The ends were cut back, 7 bases at V and 2 bases at J, with 15 bases in the middle. Here the CDR3 reads CASKGSQFAYEQYF. The CDR3, as DNA: TGTGCCAGCAAGGGGTCGCAATTTGCCTACGAGCAGTACTTC. Based on the CDR3 plus reference TRBV28 and TRBJ2-7, the full variable domain is DVKVTQSSRYLVKRTGEKVFLECVQDMDHENMFWYRQDPGLGLRLIYFSYDVKMKEKGDIPEGYSVSREKKERFSLILESASTNQTSMYLCASKGSQFAYEQYFGPGTRLTVT.

V and J are TRBV7-9 and TRBJ1-1, with 7 bases matching TRBD1. Germline V lookup: CDR1 SEHNR, CDR2 FQNEAQ (reference sequence). The CDR3 is 14 amino acids. J lost 2 bases, V lost 5 bases, and 5 bases had no gene match. This CDR3 reads CASSPRGLNTEAFF. In DNA, the CDR3 is TGTGCCAGCAGCCCGAGGGGGCTTAACACTGAAGCTTTCTTT.

This chain joins TRBV19 and TRBJ1-5, with D perhaps matching TRBD1 (6 bases). Deletions cut 2 bases from V and 4 bases from J, with 15 bases between. CDR1 is LNHDA and CDR2 is SQIVND in the germline V gene (reference sequence). The CDR3 consists of 16 residues. CDR3 protein: CASSIRARGRNQPQHF. CDR3 bases: TGTGCCAGTAGTATAAGGGCGAGGGGGAGAAATCAGCCCCAGCATTTT.